The T cell receptor beta chain described here comes from a study of T cell changes during pregnancy in multiple sclerosis. The CDR3 runs to 14 residues. Germline values: CDR1 LNHDA, CDR2 SQIVND (reference sequence). V lost 4 bases to trimming and J lost 11 bases; unmatched junction nucleotides: 12. Only in-frame clones appear in the TCRdb table, and some are missing; sequencing was by immunoSEQ multiplex PCR. The sample carries approximately 90,000 clones, approximately 94% recorded once. The chain couples TRBV19 to TRBJ1-1; 8 bases align to TRBD1. The sample here was peripheral blood, taken in the third trimester of pregnancy. The TCR sequence derives from a female donor with multiple sclerosis, enrolled in a pregnancy study. The CDR3 reads CASSTTTGALEAFF. Written as DNA, the CDR3 is TGTGCCAGTAGTACGACGACAGGGGCGTTGGAGGCTTTCTTT. Filled out from reference TRBV19 and TRBJ1-1, the complete variable domain reads DGGITQSPKYLFRKEGQNVTLSCEQNLNHDAMYWYRQDPGQGLRLIYYSQIVNDFQKGDIAEGYSVSREKKESFPLTVTSAQKNPTAFYLCASSTTTGALEAFFGQGTRLTVV.